The rows below give T cell receptor beta chains drawn from one sample of a study of blood T cell repertoires in COVID-19. Assay used: immunoSEQ multiplex PCR; TCRdb lists only in-frame clones, some missing. The sample comprises 270,000 or so clones, 81% of which are singletons, and less than 3% rests with the top ten. Sequences were obtained from peripheral blood. Source of these receptors: a woman in her fifties or sixties with active or convalescent COVID-19. Each CDR3 is given with its conserved first and last residue.

TRBV5-4	TRBJ1-1	CASSARQGSTEAFF
TRBV7-9	TRBJ2-3	CASSLGYLDTQYF
TRBV5-4	TRBJ2-7	CASSLEGDYYEQYF
TRBV11-1	TRBJ1-1	CASSLSTGSTEAFF
TRBV5-1	TRBJ1-2	CASSADRSYGYTF
TRBV6-5	TRBJ1-3	CASSYSWQTGNTIYF
TRBV7-2	TRBJ1-1	CASSIVPGSAEAFF
TRBV19	TRBJ1-2	CASSIGRTDIYGYTF
TRBV4-1	TRBJ1-6	CASTYSWGTANSPLHF
TRBV4-1	TRBJ1-1	CASSPPNRQNTEAFF
TRBV5-1	TRBJ2-7	CASSLGSRNRGLSYEQYF
TRBV5-1	TRBJ2-3	CASSFTGGAGDTQYF
TRBV19	TRBJ1-1	CASSLNTEAFF
TRBV30	TRBJ1-6	CAWSVRGTDSPLHF
TRBV4-3	TRBJ2-5	CASSHIGNRGQETQYF
TRBV10-1	TRBJ2-3	CASSVVSGGPTDTQYF
TRBV4-2	TRBJ2-2	CASSQEGTSNTGELFF
TRBV3-1/TRBV3-2	TRBJ1-1	CASSQVGGNTEAFF
TRBV10-2	TRBJ2-5	CASSWTSGGPETQYF
TRBV5-1	TRBJ1-1	CASSFGRANTEAFF
TRBV7-9	TRBJ2-2	CASSYGQGEDTGELFF
TRBV30	TRBJ1-6	CAWSVKAVGQSLHF
TRBV7-9	TRBJ2-5	CASSLGYSQETQYF
TRBV6-4	TRBJ1-2	CASSASRGLGYTF
TRBV6-5	TRBJ1-2	CASSQGNGGYTF
TRBV27	TRBJ1-2	CASSLRGAMGYTF
TRBV15	TRBJ2-7	CATSRARLAGHEQYF
TRBV14	TRBJ1-1	CASSRAWDNNTEAFF
TRBV18	TRBJ1-6	CASSPRQERGSPLHF
TRBV6-6	TRBJ1-4	CASRTGGVRANEKLFF
TRBV5-1	TRBJ2-7	CASSLGLAGGSYEQYF
TRBV10-3	TRBJ1-1	CAISGRASTEAFF
TRBV4-1	TRBJ2-3	CASSQDLGLATDTQYF
TRBV3-1/TRBV3-2	TRBJ1-1	CASSQAHRVGTEAFF
TRBV19	TRBJ1-6	CASSIRTGPSSYNSPLHF
TRBV28	TRBJ2-7	CASKRAGNSYEQYF
TRBV19	TRBJ1-2	CASVDRGSYGYTF
TRBV7-3	TRBJ1-1	CASSFVRKTEAFF
TRBV7-3	TRBJ2-3	CASSFGTSTLNTQYF
TRBV20-1	TRBJ2-7	CSASSPAGGDYEQYF